This T cell receptor beta chain originates from a study of shared clonotypes between healthy human individuals. Study overall: Aged 18 to 49, the donors were a couple of women and three men.

Whole-study results and caveats: The diversity represented, both genetic and in exposure history, was limited by few donors.

As for this clone: No antigen is known for it.

The repertoire was sequenced with immunoSEQ multiplex PCR; TCRdb's copy has only in-frame clones and lacks some. This sample has 400,000 to 500,000 clones, with 79% found just once. The CDR3 has 15 residues. Looked up from germline, CDR1 is LGHNA and CDR2 is YNFKEQ. Trimming cost V 1 base and J 1 base, with 7 bases left between them. The V gene is TRBV4-2, the J gene TRBJ2-2; D gene unclear. The sequencing input was PBMCs. This sequence originates from a woman aged 40 to 50 in good health. Some clones in this sample may be carry-over from other donors' samples. This CDR3 reads CASSQGELNTGELFF. CDR3 DNA sequence: TGTGCCAGCAGCCAAGGAGAGTTGAACACCGGGGAGCTGTTTTTT.